Following are 21 T cell receptor beta chains from one sample sequenced in a study of human T cells and chemical hapten exposure. Time point in this sample: patch test 2, 6 weeks after DPC sensitization. Treatment of the sample: therapeutic diphenylcyclopropenone sensitization with weekly scalp DPC. TCRdb redid the calling of the RACE reads with MiXCR, one entry per CDR3 protein. Of 85,000 to 100,000 distinct CDR3 sequences in the sample, 8% to 13% were seen once. Sequenced material: whole blood, taken in connection with sensitization to the hapten diphenylcyclopropenone (DPC). These receptor sequences come from a man aged 35 to 55 with alopecia areata. Some clones in this sample may be carry-over from other donors' samples.

This clonotype came up a few times. This rearrangement joins TRBV6-6 to TRBJ2-7; D may correspond to TRBD1 or TRBD2 (5 bases each). Per germline, CDR1 MNHNY and CDR2 SVGAGI (reference sequence). V lost 2 bases, J lost 0 bases, and 14 bases lay in between. The CDR3 spans 16 residues. For the CDR3, the DNA is TGTGCCAGCAGTTACCCCGGGGACCGTGACTCCTACGAGCAGTACGTC. Translating it yields CASSYPGDRDSYEQYV.

In this sample, this clonotype turned up many times. The chain has TRBV27 and TRBJ2-3; 14 nucleotides agree with TRBD2. Germline-derived CDR1 and CDR2 are MNHEY and SMNVEV (reference sequence). Unmatched junction bases numbered 11, after V lost 8 bases and J lost 4 bases. This CDR3 is built from 17 residues. The CDR3 loop reads CASSKGGLAGVADTQYF. CDR3 in DNA: TGTGCCAGCTCGAAAGGGGGACTAGCGGGAGTGGCAGATACGCAGTATTTT.

This clonotype came up a few times. The J gene is TRBJ2-3, the V gene TRBV18; no clear D gene. The CDR3 length is 13 residues. The V end lost 1 base, the J end lost 4 bases, and 6 bases lay between the germline ends. Germline-derived CDR1 and CDR2 are KGHSH and LQKENI. DNA for the CDR3: TGTGCCAGCTCACCACTGGGCGCAGATACGCAGTATTTT. This encodes CASSPLGADTQYF.

The chain links TRBV6-2 or TRBV6-3 to TRBJ2-1, with D tentatively TRBD1 or TRBD2 (5 bases each). CDR3 length equals 14 residues. Germline values: CDR1 MNHEY, CDR2 SVGEGT. V lost 3 bases and J 2 bases, leaving 8 bases between the germline ends. This CDR3 reads CASSYGGAYNEQFF. The CDR3 DNA reads as TGTGCCAGCAGTTATGGGGGAGCCTACAATGAGCAGTTCTTC.

In its sample, this clonotype was seen a few times. This chain joins TRBV29-1 and TRBJ2-1; D might be TRBD2 (7 bases). The CDR3 has 13 amino acids. Trimming cost V 3 bases and J 6 bases, with 12 bases left between them. Germline assignment: CDR1 SQVTM and CDR2 ANQGSEA. As DNA, the CDR3 is TGCAGCGTTGATAGGGGGGGGCCCAATGAGCAGTTCTTC. This encodes CSVDRGGPNEQFF.

This clonotype occurred a few times. The J gene is TRBJ2-7, the V gene TRBV7-8; D is unclear. V lost 4 bases, J lost 4 bases, and 14 bases lay in between. The CDR3 covers 14 residues. The V gene's germline CDR1 is SGHVS and CDR2 FQNEAQ. DNA of the CDR3: TGTGCCAGCAGCTCCACAGAAGGCAAGTACGAGCAGTACTTC. This gives the protein CASSSTEGKYEQYF.

This clonotype was observed a handful of times. The rearrangement uses TRBV7-9 and TRBJ2-3; 9 bases agree with TRBD2. The trim removed 3 bases at V and 2 bases at J, leaving 6 bases unmatched. The CDR3 covers 16 residues. Germline V gene sequence: CDR1 SEHNR, CDR2 FQNEAQ (reference sequence). CDR3 DNA: TGTGCCAGCAGCTTGGGAGCGGGAGGAACCACAGATACGCAGTATTTT. Protein: CASSLGAGGTTDTQYF.

This clonotype was counted a few times. This chain joins TRBV5-4 and TRBJ1-2; D may be TRBD1 (6 bases). V lost 9 bases to trimming and J lost 0 bases, with 12 bases between them. Germline V CDR1 and CDR2: SGHNT, YYREEE (reference sequence). The CDR3 is 13 residues long. CDR3 nucleotide sequence: TGTGCCATAAAACAGGGAGCTAACTATGGCTACACCTTC. Translation: CAIKQGANYGYTF.

This clonotype appeared many times. The chain combines TRBV20-1 with TRBJ1-1, with D maybe TRBD1 (6 bases). Germline loops: CDR1 DFQATT, CDR2 SNEGSKA (reference sequence). This CDR3 is built from 14 residues. The V end was cut by 2 bases, the J end by 4 bases, with 14 bases between. CDR3: CSARRTAESTEAFF. CDR3 sequence (DNA): TGCAGTGCTAGAAGGACAGCCGAGAGCACTGAAGCTTTCTTT.

Only a few counts were recorded for this clonotype. The chain is built from TRBV10-3 and TRBJ2-7; the match to TRBD1 covers 7 bases. The germline gives CDR1 ENHRY, CDR2 SYGVKD. The CDR3 totals 14 residues. V gave up 3 bases and J gave up 2 bases; unmatched junction bases: 4. CDR3 DNA: TGTGCCATCAGTGACTCCGGGACAGCCTACGAGCAGTACTTC. It codes for CAISDSGTAYEQYF.

DNA of the CDR3: TGTGCCAGCAGCAGGAGGGGAGGGTTAGCCAAAAACATTCAGTACTTC. Encoded protein: CASSRRGGLAKNIQYF. V is TRBV7-9 and J is TRBJ2-4, with 7 nucleotides matching TRBD2. V was clipped by 5 bases and J by 0 bases; unmatched bases: 7. The CDR3 contains 16 residues. Germline V CDR1 and CDR2: SEHNR, FQNEAQ (reference sequence).

This clonotype was counted at least ten times. CDR3 in DNA: TGTGCCAGCAAAAGAGGCAATCAGCCCCAGCATTTT. Encoded protein: CASKRGNQPQHF. The chain has TRBV6-1 and TRBJ1-5; D uncertain. The germline CDR1 and CDR2 sequences are MNHNS and SASEGT. This CDR3 contains 12 residues. The V gene lost 7 bases and the J gene lost 2 bases, with 6 bases spanning the gap.

This clonotype was picked up many times. The rearrangement uses TRBV19 and TRBJ1-5; D is unresolved. CDR3 length equals 12 residues. The V gene's germline CDR1 is LNHDA and CDR2 SQIVND (reference sequence). Trimming took 1 base from V and 6 from J, leaving 4 bases between them. The CDR3: CASSIGFQPQHF. DNA of the CDR3: TGTGCCAGTAGTATAGGATTTCAGCCCCAGCATTTT.

This clonotype came up a few times. This chain joins TRBV12-3 or TRBV12-4 and TRBJ2-5, with 9 bases identical to TRBD2. This CDR3 comprises 14 residues. V dropped 3 bases and J dropped 5; count of bases not matched to a gene: 4. The CDR3 sequence: CASSFLAGVETQYF. The CDR3 nucleotides are TGTGCCAGCAGTTTCTTAGCGGGAGTGGAGACCCAGTACTTC.

The table lists this clonotype with a few counts. This rearrangement joins TRBV5-5 to TRBJ2-3; 10 nucleotides match TRBD1. CDR1 is SGHKS and CDR2 is YYEKEE in the germline V gene (reference sequence). The CDR3 contains 17 residues. V shed 2 bases, J shed 4 bases, and the junction held 10 bases outside the gene matches. CDR3 sequence reads: CASSFLLTGGAADTQYF. Written as DNA, the CDR3 is TGTGCCAGCAGCTTCCTGCTGACAGGGGGCGCGGCAGATACGCAGTATTTT.

In its sample, this clonotype was seen a few times. The rearrangement uses TRBV12-3 or TRBV12-4 and TRBJ2-7; D remains ambiguous. The V and J ends lost 5 bases and 5 bases respectively, with 19 bases between them. The CDR3 runs 15 residues. CDR3 nucleotides: TGTGCCAGCAGTCCGGGCCTCAGTCTGTTCCACGAGCAGTACGTC. This codes for CASSPGLSLFHEQYV.

The chain has TRBV6-5 and TRBJ1-2; D call uncertain. Germline CDR1 is MNHEY and CDR2 is SVGAGI. The CDR3 is 15 amino acids. Trimming removed 6 bases at V and 0 bases at J, with 14 bases between. The DNA for the CDR3 is TGTGCCAGCAGCGCGACAAGGAATTCTAACTATGGCTACACCTTC. Its translation: CASSATRNSNYGYTF.

This sequence joins TRBV19 and TRBJ2-5, with 11 bases fitting TRBD2. Germline V gene lookup returns CDR1 LNHDA and CDR2 SQIVND (reference sequence). CDR3 length equals 15 residues. V dropped 1 base and J dropped 3; count of bases not matched to a gene: 1. This chain's CDR3 is CASSIATSGKETQYF. In nucleotides, the CDR3 is TGTGCCAGTAGTATAGCGACTAGCGGGAAAGAGACCCAGTACTTC. Together with reference TRBV19 and TRBJ2-5, the CDR3 gives the full variable domain: DGGITQSPKYLFRKEGQNVTLSCEQNLNHDAMYWYRQDPGQGLRLIYYSQIVNDFQKGDIAEGYSVSREKKESFPLTVTSAQKNPTAFYLCASSIATSGKETQYFGPGTRLLVL.

Ten or more counts support this clonotype. The rearrangement joins TRBV5-4 to TRBJ2-1; D possibly corresponds to TRBD1 (6 bases). V was clipped by 1 base and J by 6 bases, with 17 bases between them. The CDR3 covers 16 residues. Germline V gene sequence: CDR1 SGHNT, CDR2 YYREEE (reference sequence). For the CDR3, the DNA is TGTGCCAGCAGCTTGACGGTTAGCAGGGGTACCAATGAGCAGTTCTTC. This translates into CASSLTVSRGTNEQFF.

The rearrangement uses TRBV10-3 and TRBJ2-7; weak D call: TRBD2 (5 bases). The CDR3 loop spans 13 amino acids. Germline V gene lookup returns CDR1 ENHRY and CDR2 SYGVKD. V was cut by 2 bases and J by 5 bases, with 10 bases left in between. The CDR3 DNA reads as TGTGCCATCAGTGAGCTGGGAGAGGACGAGCAGTACGTC. Amino acids: CAISELGEDEQYV.

This clonotype was found a few times. This sequence joins TRBV29-1 and TRBJ2-7, with D perhaps matching TRBD2 (5 bases). V was trimmed by 2 bases and J by 7 bases, leaving 18 bases between them. Germline-derived CDR1 and CDR2 are SQVTM and ANQGSEA. This CDR3 comprises 14 residues. The CDR3 is CSVENSMRSGEQYV. Written as DNA, the CDR3 is TGCAGCGTTGAAAACTCGATGCGCTCGGGAGAGCAGTACGTC.